This is a list of T cell receptor beta chains from one sample in a study of blood T cell repertoires in COVID-19. Only in-frame clones appear in the TCRdb table, and some are missing; sequencing was by immunoSEQ multiplex PCR. In the table there are some 130,000 clones, less than 90% of which are singletons. The source material was PBMCs or T cells enriched from blood (not recorded which). The source of these receptors is a woman in her fifties or sixties who had recovered from COVID-19. CDR3s include the opening cysteine and the closing phenylalanine or tryptophan. A D gene is named only where the DNA matches it firmly. Size is omitted from some rows. Given values are once, few, many or a class for expanded clones.

TRBV7-9	14	NA	TRBJ2-5	TRBD1	TGTGCCAGCGGGTCGGGACAGGGTCAAGAGACCCAGTACTTC	CASGSGQGQETQYF
TRBV2	15	once	TRBJ1-1	NA	TGTGCCAGCACACTGTTCCAGGGAATGAACACTGAAGCTTTCTTT	CASTLFQGMNTEAFF
TRBV7-6	13	NA	TRBJ1-5	NA	TGTGCCAGCAGCTTTGCGGCAGCTCAGCCCCAGCATTTT	CASSFAAAQPQHF
TRBV12-5	17	once	TRBJ2-7	TRBD2	TGTGCTAGTGGTTTGGGGGTAGCGGGGGGCAGATCCTACGAGCAGTACTTC	CASGLGVAGGRSYEQYF
TRBV27	13	NA	TRBJ1-5	NA	TGTGCCAGCAGTCCGAGAGAACGCGAGCCCCAGCATTTT	CASSPREREPQHF
TRBV7-2	16	NA	TRBJ1-3	NA	TGTGCCAGCAGCTTTATCCCCTGGAGCTCTGGAAACACCATATATTTT	CASSFIPWSSGNTIYF
TRBV10-3	15	NA	TRBJ2-1	TRBD1	TGTGCCATCAGTGGGGGACAGAGCTCCTACAATGAGCAGTTCTTC	CAISGGQSSYNEQFF
TRBV7-9	16	NA	TRBJ1-1	NA	TGTGCCAGCAGCTTAGGAGGTCGCTTCTTGAACACTGAAGCTTTCTTT	CASSLGGRFLNTEAFF
TRBV3-1/TRBV3-2	16	NA	TRBJ1-3	TRBD1	TGTGCCAGCAGCCAAGTTCAACAGGGGGTGGGAAACACCATATATTTT	CASSQVQQGVGNTIYF
TRBV27	16	NA	TRBJ2-7	NA	TGTGCCAGCAGTTCTGATGGACATCCTAGCTCCTACGAGCAGTACTTC	CASSSDGHPSSYEQYF
TRBV2	16	NA	TRBJ2-5	TRBD2	TGTGCCAGCAGTGAAATGGCTAGCGGGGGGGCAGAGACCCAGTACTTC	CASSEMASGGAETQYF
TRBV19	15	NA	TRBJ1-5	NA	TGTGCCAGTAGTATAGAGGCAGGGGGCAATCAGCCCCAGCATTTT	CASSIEAGGNQPQHF
TRBV3-1/TRBV3-2	15	NA	TRBJ1-5	TRBD1	TGTGCCAGCAGCCAAGGGACAGGTCGGGGACAGCCCCAGCATTTT	CASSQGTGRGQPQHF
TRBV7-9	17	NA	TRBJ1-5	NA	TGTGCCAGCAGCTTAGCGGGGGGGACCTATAGCAATCAGCCCCAGCATTTT	CASSLAGGTYSNQPQHF
TRBV3-1/TRBV3-2	14	NA	TRBJ1-2	NA	TGTGCCAGCAGCCAAGAGTTGGGGCCTCGGGGCTACACCTTC	CASSQELGPRGYTF
TRBV4-1	12	NA	TRBJ2-7	NA	TGCGCCAGCAGCCAAGAGGGCAGCGAGCAGTACTTC	CASSQEGSEQYF
TRBV5-1	14	NA	TRBJ1-1	NA	TGCGCCAGCAGCGCCGACAGTGGGAACACTGAAGCTTTCTTT	CASSADSGNTEAFF
TRBV5-6	12	NA	TRBJ2-4	TRBD1	TGTGCCAGCAGCGTCGACAGGGGGCGGATCGGCTTC	CASSVDRGRIGF
TRBV2	17	NA	TRBJ2-3	NA	TGTGCCAGCAGTATAAGAAGGGACATAACAGAGACAGATACGCAGTATTTT	CASSIRRDITETDTQYF
TRBV6-5	15	NA	TRBJ1-4	NA	TGTGCCAGCAGTTACGGGGGGACGGCTAATGAAAAACTGTTTTTT	CASSYGGTANEKLFF
TRBV2	18	NA	TRBJ2-3	TRBD2	TGTGCCAGCAGTGTACCGGGACTAGCGGGGACTAGCACAGATACGCAGTATTTT	CASSVPGLAGTSTDTQYF
TRBV2	13	NA	TRBJ1-2	TRBD1	TGTGCCAGCAGCGTGGACAGGGATTCCGCCGAAGGCTTC	CASSVDRDSAEGF
TRBV7-2	14	NA	TRBJ1-2	NA	TGTGCCAGCAGCTCGGAGGGAGTCCTTTATGGCTACACCTTC	CASSSEGVLYGYTF
TRBV5-5	14	NA	TRBJ1-3	NA	TGTGCCAGCAGCTTGTTACAGGGTGGAAACACCATATATTTT	CASSLLQGGNTIYF
TRBV7-8	14	NA	TRBJ1-1	NA	TGTGCCAGCAGCCCGACGGGGATGAACACTGAAGCTTTCTTT	CASSPTGMNTEAFF
TRBV7-6	15	NA	TRBJ1-5	NA	TGTGCCAGCAGCTTAAACTCGGGGGGCAATCAGCCCCAGCATTTT	CASSLNSGGNQPQHF
TRBV19	15	NA	TRBJ1-5	NA	TGTGCCAGTAGTATGAGTCGGCAGGGGAATCAGCCCCAGCATTTT	CASSMSRQGNQPQHF
TRBV12-3/TRBV12-4	13	once	TRBJ2-1	NA	TGTGCCAGCAGTTACGAGAGTACCGCCGCGCAGTTCTTC	CASSYESTAAQFF
TRBV4-1	18	NA	TRBJ2-1	TRBD2	TGCGCCAGCAGCCAGGCGAGGACTAGCGGGGCGTCGGGCAATGAGCAGTTCTTC	CASSQARTSGASGNEQFF
TRBV18	17	NA	TRBJ2-7	TRBD2	TGTGCCAGCTCACCCGCCGGCCTAGCGGGGGGTACCTACGAGCAGTACTTC	CASSPAGLAGGTYEQYF
TRBV7-7	15	NA	TRBJ1-6	NA	TGTGCTAGGGAGCCGCCATGGTCCCAAAATTCACCCCTCCACTTT	CAREPPWSQNSPLHF